This T cell receptor beta chain derives from a study of T cells after yellow fever vaccination. Whole-study results and caveats: Booster samples showed a return of most primary-vaccination clones (about 97% CD4, approximately 88% CD8).

Germline V lookup: CDR1 SGHKS, CDR2 YYEKEE (reference sequence). The junction had 8 bases not matched to a gene; V was cut back by 5 bases and J by 1 base. The CDR3 loop spans 16 amino acids. TCRdb redid the calling of the 5' RACE reads with MiXCR, one entry per CDR3 protein. In the table there are 150,000 to 200,000 distinct CDR3 sequences, more than 5.5% of which are singletons. This clonotype was detected a few times. Its antigen remains unidentified. The V and J genes are TRBV5-5 and TRBJ1-5; 8 bases are shared with TRBD1. This TCR was recovered from a young man who received the YFV17D yellow fever vaccine. Sequences were derived from CD4+ T cells sorted from PBMCs, sampled more than 4 days after the first yellow fever vaccination. In nucleotides, the CDR3 is TGTGCCAGCAGGGCAGGACAGGGCTCGAGCAATCAGCCCCAGCATTTT. Residues: CASRAGQGSSNQPQHF.